These T cell receptor beta chains were read from a single sample in a study of spatial heterogeneity in lung cancer. TCRdb redid the calling of the 5' RACE reads with MiXCR, one entry per CDR3 protein. This sample has about 20,000 distinct CDR3 sequences, with roughly 7.3% found just once. This material consisted of lung tumor tissue, taken at surgery. The receptor source for this set is a female donor with early-stage non-small cell lung cancer. The CDR3 runs from the conserved cysteine through the conserved F or W. A D gene is named only where the DNA matches it firmly. Where a row states a size, it is once, few, many or the class of an expanded clone; other rows omit it.

v_call: TRBV7-2
d_call: TRBD2
clone_size: many
j_call: TRBJ2-7
cdr3_aa: CASSSRGGAYEQYF
cdr3_nt: TGTGCCAGCAGCTCCCGCGGGGGGGCCTACGAGCAGTACTTC

v_call: TRBV6-2/TRBV6-3
d_call: TRBD1
clone_size: many
j_call: TRBJ1-5
cdr3_aa: CASSSGQGSFDQPQHF
cdr3_nt: TGTGCCAGCAGTTCTGGACAGGGAAGTTTCGATCAGCCCCAGCATTTT

v_call: TRBV20-1
d_call: .
clone_size: few
j_call: TRBJ1-2
cdr3_aa: CSAMVDDYGYTF
cdr3_nt: TGCAGTGCTATGGTCGACGACTATGGCTACACCTTC

v_call: TRBV9
d_call: .
clone_size: many
j_call: TRBJ1-6
cdr3_aa: CASSKGTANSPLHF
cdr3_nt: TGTGCCAGCAGCAAAGGGACCGCGAATTCACCCCTCCACTTT

v_call: TRBV5-1
d_call: .
clone_size: many
j_call: TRBJ1-6
cdr3_aa: CASSLRVDSPLHF
cdr3_nt: TGCGCCAGCAGCTTGCGCGTCGATTCACCCCTCCACTTT

v_call: TRBV5-1
d_call: .
clone_size: many
j_call: TRBJ2-1
cdr3_aa: CASSLDLVNEQFF
cdr3_nt: TGCGCCAGCAGCTTGGATTTGGTCAATGAGCAGTTCTTC

v_call: TRBV28
d_call: .
clone_size: many
j_call: TRBJ2-7
cdr3_aa: CASSDRLAGQYF
cdr3_nt: TGTGCCAGCAGCGACAGGTTGGCGGGTCAGTACTTC

v_call: TRBV5-1
d_call: TRBD1
clone_size: many
j_call: TRBJ1-2
cdr3_aa: CASSLLGQGMDGYTF
cdr3_nt: TGCGCCAGCAGCTTATTGGGACAGGGTATGGATGGCTACACCTTC

v_call: TRBV28
d_call: .
clone_size: few
j_call: TRBJ2-5
cdr3_aa: CASSHRRETQYF
cdr3_nt: TGTGCCAGCAGTCACAGGAGAGAGACCCAGTACTTC

v_call: TRBV16
d_call: .
clone_size: many
j_call: TRBJ1-5
cdr3_aa: CASSHSPGSDQPQHF
cdr3_nt: TGTGCCAGCAGCCATTCGCCGGGGTCAGATCAGCCCCAGCATTTT

v_call: TRBV7-9
d_call: .
clone_size: .
j_call: TRBJ2-5
cdr3_aa: CASTRAAGLGETQYF
cdr3_nt: TGTGCCAGCACCAGGGCGGCGGGATTGGGAGAGACCCAGTACTTC

v_call: TRBV6-1
d_call: .
clone_size: few
j_call: TRBJ1-1
cdr3_aa: CASSATWDTEAFF
cdr3_nt: TGTGCCAGCAGTGCGACCTGGGACACTGAAGCTTTCTTT

v_call: TRBV12-3/TRBV12-4
d_call: TRBD1
clone_size: many
j_call: TRBJ1-2
cdr3_aa: CASSFIRTGGLSGYTF
cdr3_nt: TGTGCCAGCAGTTTTATTCGAACAGGGGGTTTAAGTGGCTACACCTTC

v_call: TRBV12-5
d_call: TRBD2
clone_size: .
j_call: TRBJ2-3
cdr3_aa: CASGLVLLAGAHADTQYF
cdr3_nt: TGTGCTAGTGGTTTGGTCCTCCTAGCGGGGGCCCACGCAGATACGCAGTATTTT

v_call: TRBV28
d_call: .
clone_size: medium-sized
j_call: TRBJ2-7
cdr3_aa: CASSPGSSYEQYF
cdr3_nt: TGTGCCAGCAGCCCCGGGAGCTCCTACGAGCAGTACTTC

v_call: TRBV6-1
d_call: TRBD2
clone_size: few
j_call: TRBJ2-5
cdr3_aa: CASSVLTSGGQETQYF
cdr3_nt: TGTGCCAGCAGTGTCTTAACTAGCGGGGGCCAAGAGACCCAGTACTTC

v_call: TRBV21-1
d_call: .
clone_size: .
j_call: TRBJ2-1
cdr3_aa: CASSKAQRGGNGDEQFF
cdr3_nt: TGTGCCAGCAGCAAAGCCCAGCGGGGGGGTAACGGAGATGAGCAGTTCTTC

v_call: TRBV5-8
d_call: TRBD2
clone_size: many
j_call: TRBJ2-5
cdr3_aa: CASGTSGATRETQYF
cdr3_nt: TGTGCCAGCGGGACTAGCGGGGCCACCAGAGAGACCCAGTACTTC

v_call: TRBV4-3
d_call: .
clone_size: medium-sized
j_call: TRBJ1-4
cdr3_aa: CASSQEGGGTSEKLFF
cdr3_nt: TGCGCCAGCAGCCAAGAGGGTGGGGGGACATCTGAAAAACTGTTTTTT

v_call: TRBV28
d_call: .
clone_size: many
j_call: TRBJ2-6
cdr3_aa: CASQLGGANVLTF
cdr3_nt: TGTGCCAGCCAACTGGGGGGGGCCAACGTCCTGACTTTC

v_call: TRBV30
d_call: .
clone_size: many
j_call: TRBJ1-1
cdr3_aa: CAWSIAGSTEAFF
cdr3_nt: TGTGCCTGGAGTATCGCAGGGAGCACTGAAGCTTTCTTT

v_call: TRBV27
d_call: TRBD1
clone_size: .
j_call: TRBJ1-2
cdr3_aa: CASSPGQGSGYTF
cdr3_nt: TGTGCCAGCAGTCCGGGACAGGGTTCTGGCTACACCTTC

v_call: TRBV7-2
d_call: .
clone_size: many
j_call: TRBJ1-6
cdr3_aa: CASSLVSGGVSPLHF
cdr3_nt: TGTGCCAGCAGCTTAGTTTCCGGCGGGGTATCACCCCTCCACTTT

v_call: TRBV11-2
d_call: .
clone_size: many
j_call: TRBJ1-3
cdr3_aa: CASSLTGSGNTIYF
cdr3_nt: TGTGCCAGCAGCTTAACAGGGTCGGGAAACACCATATATTTT

v_call: TRBV12-3/TRBV12-4
d_call: .
clone_size: many
j_call: TRBJ1-5
cdr3_aa: CASSQQSGGPQHF
cdr3_nt: TGTGCCAGCAGTCAGCAGTCCGGCGGCCCCCAGCATTTT

v_call: TRBV4-1
d_call: TRBD1
clone_size: many
j_call: TRBJ1-3
cdr3_aa: CASSQSGQTSGNTIYF
cdr3_nt: TGCGCCAGCAGCCAATCGGGACAGACCTCTGGAAACACCATATATTTT

v_call: TRBV5-4
d_call: .
clone_size: few
j_call: TRBJ2-3
cdr3_aa: CASSVGLGPGSDTQYF
cdr3_nt: TGTGCCAGCAGCGTGGGACTGGGTCCGGGCTCAGATACGCAGTATTTT

v_call: TRBV7-6
d_call: .
clone_size: many
j_call: TRBJ2-3
cdr3_aa: CASSLGGGAKTDTQYF
cdr3_nt: TGTGCCAGCAGCTTAGGAGGGGGGGCTAAGACAGATACGCAGTATTTT

v_call: TRBV12-3/TRBV12-4
d_call: TRBD2
clone_size: many
j_call: TRBJ2-3
cdr3_aa: CATSGGGTHTDTQYF
cdr3_nt: TGTGCCACCTCCGGGGGGGGGACACACACAGATACGCAGTATTTT

v_call: TRBV5-1
d_call: TRBD2
clone_size: many
j_call: TRBJ2-5
cdr3_aa: CASSTVLAGQETQYF
cdr3_nt: TGCGCCAGCAGCACCGTCCTAGCGGGGCAAGAGACCCAGTACTTC

v_call: TRBV12-3/TRBV12-4
d_call: .
clone_size: .
j_call: TRBJ1-1
cdr3_aa: CASSLRLLQRGTEAFF
cdr3_nt: TGTGCCAGCAGTTTAAGGTTGTTACAGAGGGGCACTGAAGCTTTCTTT

v_call: TRBV28
d_call: TRBD1
clone_size: few
j_call: TRBJ1-3
cdr3_aa: CASSSPGQWDTIYF
cdr3_nt: TGTGCCAGCAGTTCCCCGGGACAGTGGGACACCATATATTTT

v_call: TRBV9
d_call: .
clone_size: medium-sized
j_call: TRBJ1-3
cdr3_aa: CASSLPAGGTAGNTIYF
cdr3_nt: TGTGCCAGCAGCTTACCCGCGGGGGGTACTGCTGGAAACACCATATATTTT

v_call: TRBV7-6
d_call: TRBD2
clone_size: many
j_call: TRBJ2-3
cdr3_aa: CASSLRAPSGGAFEDTQYF
cdr3_nt: TGTGCCAGCAGCTTAAGGGCCCCTAGCGGGGGGGCGTTCGAAGATACGCAGTATTTT

v_call: TRBV5-5
d_call: TRBD2
clone_size: many
j_call: TRBJ2-3
cdr3_aa: CASSLEGLAVDTQYF
cdr3_nt: TGTGCCAGCAGCTTGGAGGGACTAGCCGTGGATACGCAGTATTTT

v_call: TRBV6-5
d_call: .
clone_size: .
j_call: TRBJ2-5
cdr3_aa: CASSNRETQYF
cdr3_nt: TGTGCCAGCAGTAATAGGGAGACCCAGTACTTC

v_call: TRBV20-1
d_call: .
clone_size: many
j_call: TRBJ2-3
cdr3_aa: CSAGEDILDTDTQYF
cdr3_nt: TGCAGTGCCGGGGAGGACATTCTAGACACAGATACGCAGTATTTT

v_call: TRBV7-2
d_call: TRBD1
clone_size: .
j_call: TRBJ1-1
cdr3_aa: CASTIRTGITEAFF
cdr3_nt: TGTGCCAGCACCATCAGGACAGGAATCACTGAAGCTTTCTTT

v_call: TRBV20-1
d_call: TRBD2
clone_size: many
j_call: TRBJ2-1
cdr3_aa: CSAPVSGGDEQFF
cdr3_nt: TGCAGTGCCCCCGTAAGCGGGGGAGATGAGCAGTTCTTC

v_call: TRBV7-2
d_call: TRBD1
clone_size: .
j_call: TRBJ2-3
cdr3_aa: CASSLRQGGSTDTQYF
cdr3_nt: TGTGCCAGCAGCTTAAGACAGGGTGGGTCCACAGATACGCAGTATTTT

v_call: TRBV6-2/TRBV6-3
d_call: TRBD2
clone_size: many
j_call: TRBJ2-1
cdr3_aa: CASRRGRSYNEQFF
cdr3_nt: TGTGCCAGCAGGCGGGGGAGATCCTACAATGAGCAGTTCTTC

v_call: TRBV11-2
d_call: TRBD1
clone_size: .
j_call: TRBJ1-4
cdr3_aa: CASSSFRGSNEKLFF
cdr3_nt: TGTGCCAGCAGCTCCTTCAGGGGGAGTAATGAAAAACTGTTTTTT

v_call: TRBV14
d_call: TRBD1
clone_size: many
j_call: TRBJ1-5
cdr3_aa: CASSRGQAQPQHF
cdr3_nt: TGTGCCAGCAGCCGAGGACAGGCCCAGCCCCAGCATTTT

v_call: TRBV5-6
d_call: .
clone_size: many
j_call: TRBJ2-3
cdr3_aa: CASSLGVVMYTDTQYF
cdr3_nt: TGTGCCAGCAGCTTAGGAGTCGTGATGTACACAGATACGCAGTATTTT

v_call: TRBV6-1
d_call: TRBD2
clone_size: many
j_call: TRBJ2-5
cdr3_aa: CASRPSTAGVQETQYF
cdr3_nt: TGTGCCAGCAGGCCCTCGACGGCGGGGGTACAAGAGACCCAGTACTTC

v_call: TRBV29-1
d_call: .
clone_size: many
j_call: TRBJ2-3
cdr3_aa: CSPPGTGSFFTDTQYF
cdr3_nt: TGCAGCCCTCCCGGGACTGGATCCTTTTTCACAGATACGCAGTATTTT

v_call: TRBV5-1
d_call: TRBD1
clone_size: many
j_call: TRBJ2-1
cdr3_aa: CASSLNGQGAGNEQFF
cdr3_nt: TGCGCCAGCAGCCTGAACGGACAGGGGGCGGGAAATGAGCAGTTCTTC

v_call: TRBV6-6
d_call: .
clone_size: .
j_call: TRBJ1-6
cdr3_aa: CAGRGPDNSPLHF
cdr3_nt: TGTGCCGGACGGGGACCCGACAATTCACCCCTCCACTTT

v_call: TRBV7-9
d_call: TRBD1
clone_size: many
j_call: TRBJ1-6
cdr3_aa: CASSRGQGGSPLHF
cdr3_nt: TGTGCCAGCAGCCGCGGACAGGGAGGTTCACCCCTCCACTTT

v_call: TRBV7-9
d_call: .
clone_size: medium-sized
j_call: TRBJ2-1
cdr3_aa: CASSLSRAMYNEQFF
cdr3_nt: TGTGCCAGCAGCTTATCAAGGGCAATGTACAATGAGCAGTTCTTC

v_call: TRBV6-6
d_call: .
clone_size: many
j_call: TRBJ1-5
cdr3_aa: CASSYSSAVDLQPQHF
cdr3_nt: TGTGCCAGCAGTTACTCGTCTGCAGTAGATCTCCAGCCCCAGCATTTT

v_call: TRBV5-1
d_call: .
clone_size: many
j_call: TRBJ2-1
cdr3_aa: CASSLPGAAGNNEQFF
cdr3_nt: TGCGCCAGCAGCTTGCCCGGGGCCGCGGGGAACAATGAGCAGTTCTTC

v_call: TRBV14
d_call: .
clone_size: many
j_call: TRBJ1-5
cdr3_aa: CASSQAVGPQHF
cdr3_nt: TGTGCCAGCAGCCAGGCCGTGGGGCCCCAGCATTTT

v_call: TRBV3-1
d_call: .
clone_size: many
j_call: TRBJ2-1
cdr3_aa: CASSPRDFDNEQFF
cdr3_nt: TGTGCCAGCAGCCCTCGGGACTTCGACAATGAGCAGTTCTTC

v_call: TRBV2
d_call: TRBD1
clone_size: many
j_call: TRBJ2-2
cdr3_aa: CASRGLGTVNTGELFF
cdr3_nt: TGTGCCAGCAGAGGACTTGGGACAGTGAACACCGGGGAGCTGTTTTTT

v_call: TRBV18
d_call: .
clone_size: many
j_call: TRBJ2-7
cdr3_aa: CASSPTGTLPANEQYF
cdr3_nt: TGTGCCAGCTCACCAACCGGGACCCTCCCGGCGAACGAGCAGTACTTC

v_call: TRBV28
d_call: .
clone_size: many
j_call: TRBJ1-5
cdr3_aa: CASSFVGGANQPQHF
cdr3_nt: TGTGCCAGCAGTTTTGTGGGGGGGGCCAACCAGCCCCAGCATTTT